The T cell receptor (beta chain) described here comes from a study of blood T cell repertoires in COVID-19. TCRdb's copy holds only in-frame clones and misses some; the assay was immunoSEQ multiplex PCR. The data contain approximately 390,000 clones, 85% to 90% of them singletons. Deletions cut 0 bases from V and 0 bases from J, with 7 bases between. The germline CDR1 and CDR2 sequences are SGHTS and YDEGEE. There are 15 residues in the CDR3. The chain uses TRBV5-8 and TRBJ1-5, with D unresolved. The sample consisted of peripheral blood. The TCR sequence derives from a man aged 18-30 years with active or convalescent COVID-19. The chain's CDR3 is CASSLAVYSNQPQHF. CDR3 in DNA: TGTGCCAGCAGCTTGGCCGTCTATAGCAATCAGCCCCAGCATTTT.